The clone carrying this T cell receptor (beta chain) has just a few counts. The germline V gene has CDR1 SGDLS and CDR2 YYNGEE. The ends were cut back, 4 bases at V and 1 base at J, with 9 bases in the middle. CDR3 length: 13 amino acids. The record originates from a study of somatic mutations in cytotoxic T cells in rheumatoid arthritis. TCRdb's table, derived via immunoSEQ multiplex PCR, lists solely in-frame clones and lacks some. Here the sample spans around 2,800 clones, 80% to 85% being singletons. This chain uses TRBV9 with TRBJ2-7; D is ambiguous. The sequence was collected from a man aged 55 to 69 with rheumatoid arthritis. Material for sequencing was CD8+ T cells sorted from blood. The CDR3 DNA follows: TGTGCCAGCAGCCCCCCTGTTTCCTACGAGCAGTACTTC. It encodes CASSPPVSYEQYF.